Listed here are 11 T cell receptor beta chains from one sample, sequenced in a study of T-cell memory formation after mild COVID-19. TCRdb re-called the 5' RACE reads through MiXCR, storing one row per CDR3 protein. The table records under 600,000 distinct CDR3 sequences, less than 25% of them present only once. Sequencing used PBMCs or a T cell subset sorted from them (not recorded which). These receptors were taken from an adult woman who had mild COVID-19 (a few samples of this study predate the infection). Cell type and time point are not known.

This clonotype was detected a few times. The rearrangement links TRBV29-1 to TRBJ1-1; no clear D. This CDR3 is built from 15 residues. The V end lost 7 bases, the J end lost 1 base, and 19 bases lay between the germline ends. CDR1 is SQVTM and CDR2 is ANQGSEA in the germline V gene. As DNA, the CDR3 is TGCAGCGCCCGCCCCCGGGCCAGTGGGAACACTGAAGCTTTCTTT. Amino acid sequence: CSARPRASGNTEAFF.

The chain uses TRBV5-1 and TRBJ2-7; 10 nucleotides agree with TRBD1. With V trimmed by 4 bases and J by 4 bases, 17 bases remained unmatched. This CDR3 spans 18 amino acids. Germline CDR1 is SGHRS and CDR2 is YFSETQ. The DNA for the CDR3 is TGCGCCAGCAGCCGATTTGAGGGGACAGGGGACCTCCCTTACGAGCAGTACTTC. As protein: CASSRFEGTGDLPYEQYF.

This clonotype was detected a few times. The chain links TRBV15 to TRBJ1-1, with D unclear. Trimming pared 0 bases from V and 0 bases from J, leaving 8 bases between. The CDR3 contains 15 residues. Germline assignment: CDR1 LNHNV and CDR2 YYDKDF (reference sequence). The CDR3 sequence: CATSRDRLMNTEAFF. In DNA form, the CDR3 reads TGTGCCACCAGCAGAGATCGCCTCATGAACACTGAAGCTTTCTTT.

The chain employs TRBV4-3 and TRBJ1-1; D gene unclear. The germline gives CDR1 LGHNA, CDR2 YSLEER. V shed 0 bases and J shed 5 bases, with 13 bases lying between them. The CDR3 consists of 15 residues. CDR3 amino acids: CASSQEYTGWTEAFF. DNA of the CDR3: TGCGCCAGCAGCCAAGAGTACACCGGTTGGACTGAAGCTTTCTTT.

Only a few counts were recorded for this clonotype. The chain carries TRBV11-1 and TRBJ1-1; D call uncertain. Germline V gene data show CDR1 as SGHAT and CDR2 as FQDESV (reference sequence). The CDR3 contains 14 residues. Between the trimmed V and J ends, which lost 2 bases and 4 bases, there was a span of 11 bases. The CDR3 here is CASSLQDLGTEAFF. CDR3 coding DNA: TGTGCCAGCAGCTTACAGGACCTAGGCACTGAAGCTTTCTTT.

The chain couples TRBV20-1 to TRBJ1-1; D gene ambiguous. Germline lookup yields CDR1 DFQATT and CDR2 SNEGSKA (reference sequence). V shed 6 bases and J shed 1 base, with 9 bases lying between them. The CDR3 covers 12 residues. The CDR3 is CSAPPANTEAFF. The CDR3 DNA reads as TGCAGTGCACCCCCAGCGAACACTGAAGCTTTCTTT.

CDR3 in amino acids: CASRRGVTDTQYF. Written as DNA, the CDR3 is TGTGCCAGCAGACGAGGGGTCACAGATACGCAGTATTTT. V usage is TRBV2 and J usage is TRBJ2-3; D possibly matches TRBD1 or TRBD2 (5 bases each). Germline CDR1 SNHLY, CDR2 FYNNEI. Deletions cut 6 bases from V and 2 bases from J, with 9 bases between. The CDR3 covers 13 residues.

This clonotype has only a few counts. The chain employs TRBV7-8 and TRBJ1-6; TRBD1 agrees at 8 bases. Germline V lookup: CDR1 SGHVS, CDR2 FQNEAQ. V lost 5 bases, J lost 10 bases, and 13 bases stayed unmatched. The CDR3 has 16 residues. CDR3 DNA: TGTGCCAGCAGCCATTCACGGACAGGGTCAGGATCACCCCTCCACTTT. Protein sequence: CASSHSRTGSGSPLHF.

The V and J genes are TRBV7-9 and TRBJ2-7; D is unresolved. The CDR3 runs to 12 residues. Germline CDR1 SEHNR, CDR2 FQNEAQ (reference sequence). V dropped 2 bases and J dropped 5 bases, with 7 bases sitting between them. In nucleotides, the CDR3 is TGTGCCAGCAGCTTAATCCCCAACGAGCAGTACTTC. This translates into CASSLIPNEQYF.

This clonotype was counted a few times. The rearrangement links TRBV9 to TRBJ2-1, with D uncertain. This CDR3 comprises 15 residues. Germline CDR1 SGDLS, CDR2 YYNGEE. Trimming took off 0 bases at V and 0 bases at J, with 7 bases between the two ends. Here the CDR3 reads CASSVEGYSYNEQFF. The CDR3 DNA reads as TGTGCCAGCAGCGTAGAGGGTTACTCCTACAATGAGCAGTTCTTC.

This chain joins TRBV29-1 and TRBJ2-3; D perhaps matches TRBD2 (6 bases). This CDR3 region has 12 residues. The germline V gene encodes CDR1 SQVTM and CDR2 ANQGSEA. Between the trimmed V and J ends, which lost 8 bases and 6 bases, there was a span of 15 bases. The CDR3 reads CSLWGVGDTQYF. DNA for the CDR3: TGCAGCCTCTGGGGGGTCGGGGATACGCAGTATTTT.